Given below is one T cell receptor (beta chain) in context. These data originate in a study of blood T cell repertoires in COVID-19. For the study at large: Collection of acute and convalescent COVID-19 samples took place in the United States, Italy and Spain. T cells, B-cell-depleted T cells, or PBMCs supplied cDNA or gDNA.

This CDR3 has 16 amino acids. Germline V gene sequence: CDR1 LNHDA, CDR2 SQIVND (reference sequence). J was trimmed by 4 bases and V by 4 bases; bases with no gene match: 11. Clones were sequenced by immunoSEQ multiplex PCR, and TCRdb holds only the in-frame ones, with some missing. The sample includes around 220,000 clones, around 88% of them seen just once. The sequence was obtained from a man between 18 and 29 years old with active or convalescent COVID-19. The gene calls are TRBV19 and TRBJ1-2; 8 positions match TRBD1. Sequencing input: peripheral blood. The CDR3 bases are TGTGCCAGTAGTACGACTTGGACAGGGCGTCGCTATGGCTACACCTTC. It encodes CASSTTWTGRRYGYTF.